The TCR beta chain described here comes from a study of neurological immune-mediated disorders. At the level of the study: Of the multiple sclerosis patients, 34 in total, some 30 were relapsing-remitting and 3 were secondary progressive. Study-level points and caveats: Patients with HTLV-1-associated myelopathy had the highest level of TCR clonal expansion, whereas patients with multiple sclerosis had the lowest level, falling beneath the level found in healthy controls. There was no clinical or MRI feature that showed an association with the multiple sclerosis repertoire cluster.

Note on this clonotype: The target antigen is unknown.

Synthesis of cDNA used 5'RACE (with 10-nucleotide random UMIs). TCRdb reprocessed the 5' RACE reads via MiXCR and lists one record per CDR3 protein. The table records 60,000 to 85,000 distinct CDR3 sequences, less than 5.5% of them present only once. The V and J ends lost 6 bases and 2 bases respectively, with 19 bases between them. The CDR3 runs to 16 residues. The germline V gene has CDR1 SGHAT and CDR2 FQDESV (reference sequence). The chain recombines TRBV11-1 with TRBJ2-5; perhaps TRBD2 as D (5 bases). The sequenced sample was PBMCs. The TCR comes from a woman aged 25 to 39 with multiple sclerosis. The CDR3 sequence: CASSSQETRVQETQYF. The CDR3 region has the DNA TGTGCCAGCAGTAGCCAGGAGACGCGGGTTCAAGAGACCCAGTACTTC. The complete variable domain, with remaining parts taken from reference TRBV11-1 and TRBJ2-5, reads EAEVAQSPRYKITEKSQAVAFWCDPISGHATLYWYRQILGQGPELLVQFQDESVVDDSQLPKDRFSAERLKGVDSTLKIQPAELGDSAMYLCASSSQETRVQETQYFGPGTRLLVL.